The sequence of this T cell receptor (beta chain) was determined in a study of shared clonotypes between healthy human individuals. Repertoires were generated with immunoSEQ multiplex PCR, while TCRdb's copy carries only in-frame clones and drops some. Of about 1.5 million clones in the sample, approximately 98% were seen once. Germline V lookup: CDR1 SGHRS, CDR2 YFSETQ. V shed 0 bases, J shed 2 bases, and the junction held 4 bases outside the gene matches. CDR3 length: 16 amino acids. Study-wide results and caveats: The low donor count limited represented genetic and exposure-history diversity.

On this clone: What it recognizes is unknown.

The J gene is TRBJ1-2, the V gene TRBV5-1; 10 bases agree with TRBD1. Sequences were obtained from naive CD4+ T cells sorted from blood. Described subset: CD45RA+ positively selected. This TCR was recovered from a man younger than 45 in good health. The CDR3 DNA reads TGCGCCAGCAGCTTGGGACAGGGGGCTGGAAACTATGGCTACACCTTC. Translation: CASSLGQGAGNYGYTF.